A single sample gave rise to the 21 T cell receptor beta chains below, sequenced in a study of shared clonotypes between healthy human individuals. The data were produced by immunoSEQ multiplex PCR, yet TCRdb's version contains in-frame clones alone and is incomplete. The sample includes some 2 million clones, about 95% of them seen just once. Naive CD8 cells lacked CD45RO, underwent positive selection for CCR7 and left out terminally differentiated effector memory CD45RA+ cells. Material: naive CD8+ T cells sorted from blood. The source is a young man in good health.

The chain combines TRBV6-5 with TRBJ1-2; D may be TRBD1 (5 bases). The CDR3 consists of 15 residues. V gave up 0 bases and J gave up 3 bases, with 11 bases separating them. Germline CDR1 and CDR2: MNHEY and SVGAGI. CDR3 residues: CASSYSVGGDYGYTF. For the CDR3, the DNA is TGTGCCAGCAGTTACTCCGTGGGGGGGGACTATGGCTACACCTTC.

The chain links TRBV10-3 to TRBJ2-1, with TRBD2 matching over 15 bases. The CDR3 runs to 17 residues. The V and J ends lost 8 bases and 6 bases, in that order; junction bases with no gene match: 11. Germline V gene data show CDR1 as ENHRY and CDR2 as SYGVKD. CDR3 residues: CAIAGLAGGPPSNEQFF. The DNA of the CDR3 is TGTGCCATCGCGGGACTAGCGGGAGGTCCCCCATCCAATGAGCAGTTCTTC.

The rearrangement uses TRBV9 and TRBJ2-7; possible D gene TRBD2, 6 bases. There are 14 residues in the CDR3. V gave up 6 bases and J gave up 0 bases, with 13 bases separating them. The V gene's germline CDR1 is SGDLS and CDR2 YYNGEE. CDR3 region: CASNPGGSSYEQYF. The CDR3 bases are TGTGCCAGCAACCCCGGAGGGTCCTCCTACGAGCAGTACTTC.

The CDR3 region has the DNA TGTGCCAGCGGCGGGACAGAGGGACCCTACGAGCAGTACTTC. Its translation: CASGGTEGPYEQYF. This sequence joins TRBV2 and TRBJ2-7; D perhaps matches TRBD1 (7 bases). V was shortened by 8 bases and J by 2 bases, with 16 bases between the two germline ends. This CDR3 spans 14 amino acids. Germline V CDR1 and CDR2: SNHLY, FYNNEI.

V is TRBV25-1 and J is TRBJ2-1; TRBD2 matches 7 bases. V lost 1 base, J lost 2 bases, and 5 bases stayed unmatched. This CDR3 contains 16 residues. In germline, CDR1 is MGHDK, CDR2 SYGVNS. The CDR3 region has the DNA TGTGCCAGCAGTGAATCTGGGGGGGGGACCTACAATGAGCAGTTCTTC. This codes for CASSESGGGTYNEQFF.

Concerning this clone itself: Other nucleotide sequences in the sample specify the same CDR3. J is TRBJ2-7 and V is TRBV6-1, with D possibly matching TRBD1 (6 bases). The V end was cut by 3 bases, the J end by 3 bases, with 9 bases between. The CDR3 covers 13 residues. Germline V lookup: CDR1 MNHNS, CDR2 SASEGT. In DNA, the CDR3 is TGTGCCAGCAGTGAGGACAGCCTCTACGAGCAGTACTTC. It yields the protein CASSEDSLYEQYF.

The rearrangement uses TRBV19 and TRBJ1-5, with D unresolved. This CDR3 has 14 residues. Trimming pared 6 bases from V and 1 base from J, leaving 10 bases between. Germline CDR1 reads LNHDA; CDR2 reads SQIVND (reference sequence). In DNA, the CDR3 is TGTGCCAGTAGCCAGATCGTAAGCAATCAGCCCCAGCATTTT. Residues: CASSQIVSNQPQHF.

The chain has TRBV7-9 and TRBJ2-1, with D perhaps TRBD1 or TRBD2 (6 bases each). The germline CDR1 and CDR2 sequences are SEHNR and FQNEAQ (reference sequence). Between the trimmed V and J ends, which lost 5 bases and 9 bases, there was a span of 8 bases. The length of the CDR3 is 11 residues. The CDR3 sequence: CASSEGGEQFF. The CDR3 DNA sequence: TGTGCCAGCAGCGAGGGGGGTGAGCAGTTCTTC.

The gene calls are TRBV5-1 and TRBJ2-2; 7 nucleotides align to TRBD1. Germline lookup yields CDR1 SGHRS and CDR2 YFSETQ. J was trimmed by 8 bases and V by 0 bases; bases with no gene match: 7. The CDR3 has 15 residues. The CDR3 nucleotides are TGCGCCAGCAGCTTGGTGACAGGGTATAAGGGGGAGCTGTTTTTT. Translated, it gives CASSLVTGYKGELFF.

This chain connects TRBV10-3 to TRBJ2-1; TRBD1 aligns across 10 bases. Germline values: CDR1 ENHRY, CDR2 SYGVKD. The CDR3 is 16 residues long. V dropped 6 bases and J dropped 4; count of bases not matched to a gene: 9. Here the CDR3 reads CAIRPGTGAQYNEQFF. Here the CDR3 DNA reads TGTGCCATCAGGCCAGGGACAGGGGCTCAGTACAATGAGCAGTTCTTC.

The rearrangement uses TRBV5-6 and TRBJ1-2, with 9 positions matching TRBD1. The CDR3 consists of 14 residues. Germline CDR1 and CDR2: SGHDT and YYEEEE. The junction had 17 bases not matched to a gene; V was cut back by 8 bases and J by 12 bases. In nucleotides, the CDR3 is TGTGCCAGTATACACCGGGGACAGGGAGGATCCGACACCTTC. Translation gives CASIHRGQGGSDTF.

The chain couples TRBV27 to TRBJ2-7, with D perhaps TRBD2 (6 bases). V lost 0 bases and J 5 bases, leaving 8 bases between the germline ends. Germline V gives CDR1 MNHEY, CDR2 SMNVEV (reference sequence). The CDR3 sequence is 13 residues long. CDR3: CASSLSGRNEQYF. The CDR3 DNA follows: TGTGCCAGCAGTTTATCAGGGAGGAACGAGCAGTACTTC.

The CDR3 coding sequence is TGTGCTAGTGGAACTACCGACAGGGGTTATGGCTACACCTTC. This translates into CASGTTDRGYGYTF. The chain recombines TRBV12-5 with TRBJ1-2; 8 bases align to TRBD1. Germline V gene data show CDR1 as LGHNT and CDR2 as FRNRAP. After removal of 6 bases from V and 5 bases from J, the junction contained 8 bases not matched to a gene. CDR3 length equals 14 residues.

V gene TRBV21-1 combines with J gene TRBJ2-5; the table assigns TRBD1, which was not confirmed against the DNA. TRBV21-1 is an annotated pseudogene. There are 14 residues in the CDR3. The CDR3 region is CASSKNRDQETQYF. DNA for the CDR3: TGTGCCAGCAGCAAGAACAGGGACCAAGAGACCCAGTACTTC.

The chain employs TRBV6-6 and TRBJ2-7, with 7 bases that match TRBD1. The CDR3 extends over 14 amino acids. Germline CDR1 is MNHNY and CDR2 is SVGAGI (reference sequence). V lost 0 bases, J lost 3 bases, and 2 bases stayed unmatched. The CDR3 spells CASSYSTGDYEQYF. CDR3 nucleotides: TGTGCCAGCAGTTACTCTACAGGGGACTACGAGCAGTACTTC.

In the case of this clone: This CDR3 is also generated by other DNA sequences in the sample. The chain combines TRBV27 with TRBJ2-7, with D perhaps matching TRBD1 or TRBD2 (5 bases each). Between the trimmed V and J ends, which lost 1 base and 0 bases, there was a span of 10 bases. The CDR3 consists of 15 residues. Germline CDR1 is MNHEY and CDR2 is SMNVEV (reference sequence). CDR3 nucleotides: TGTGCCAGCAGTTTATGGGCAGGGAGCTCCTACGAGCAGTACTTC. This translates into CASSLWAGSSYEQYF.

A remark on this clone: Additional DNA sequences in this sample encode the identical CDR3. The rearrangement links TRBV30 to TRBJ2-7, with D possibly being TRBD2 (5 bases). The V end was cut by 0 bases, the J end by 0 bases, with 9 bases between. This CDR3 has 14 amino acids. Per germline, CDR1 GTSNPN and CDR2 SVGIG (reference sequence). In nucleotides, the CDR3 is TGTGCCTGGAGTGTACGGGGTGGCTCCTACGAGCAGTACTTC. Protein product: CAWSVRGGSYEQYF.

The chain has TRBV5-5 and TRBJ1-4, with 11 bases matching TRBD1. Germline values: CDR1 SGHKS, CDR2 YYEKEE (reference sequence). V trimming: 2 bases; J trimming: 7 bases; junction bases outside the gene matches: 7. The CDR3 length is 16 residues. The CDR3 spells CASSFPPGQGVEKLFF. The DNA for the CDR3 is TGTGCCAGCAGCTTCCCACCGGGACAGGGGGTTGAAAAACTGTTTTTT.

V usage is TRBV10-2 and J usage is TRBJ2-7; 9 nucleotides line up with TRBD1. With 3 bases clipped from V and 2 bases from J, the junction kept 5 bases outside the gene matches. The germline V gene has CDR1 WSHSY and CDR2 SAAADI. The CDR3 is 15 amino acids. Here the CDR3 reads CASSDGTGTTYEQYF. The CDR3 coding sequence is TGCGCCAGCAGTGATGGGACAGGGACGACCTACGAGCAGTACTTC.

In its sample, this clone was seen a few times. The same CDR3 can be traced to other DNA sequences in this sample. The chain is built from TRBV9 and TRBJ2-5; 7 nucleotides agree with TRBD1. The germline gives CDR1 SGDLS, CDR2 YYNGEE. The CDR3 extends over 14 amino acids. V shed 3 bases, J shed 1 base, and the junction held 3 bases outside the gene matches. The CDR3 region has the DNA TGTGCCAGCAGCGCCTGGGACAGCCAAGAGACCCAGTACTTC. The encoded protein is CASSAWDSQETQYF.

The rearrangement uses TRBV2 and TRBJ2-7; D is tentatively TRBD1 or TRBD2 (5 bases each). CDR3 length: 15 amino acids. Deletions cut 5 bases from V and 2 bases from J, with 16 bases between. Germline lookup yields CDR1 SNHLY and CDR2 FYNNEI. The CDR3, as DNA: TGTGCCAGCAGTCTACCGCCGGGGCCGACCTACGAGCAGTACTTC. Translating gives CASSLPPGPTYEQYF. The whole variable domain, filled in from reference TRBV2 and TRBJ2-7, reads EPEVTQTPSHQVTQMGQEVILRCVPISNHLYFYWYRQILGQKVEFLVSFYNNEISEKSEIFDDQFSVERPDGSNFTLKIRSTKLEDSAMYFCASSLPPGPTYEQYFGPGTRLTVT.